The TCR beta chain described here comes from a study of blood T cell repertoires in COVID-19. Overall study context: Sites in the United States, Italy and Spain provided acute and convalescent COVID-19 samples. The analysed material was cDNA or gDNA that came from T cells, B-cell-depleted T cells, or PBMCs.

The CDR3 consists of 13 residues. V lost 4 bases and J lost 6; bases outside the gene matches: 4. CDR1 and CDR2 from the germline V gene are LNHNV and YYDKDF (reference sequence). Original handling: Amplification with reference gene primers provided the estimates of nucleated cell counts. This table comes from immunoSEQ multiplex PCR, and its TCRdb copy is limited to in-frame clones, with some not included. The DNA was the basis for D and trimming; V, J and clone size are from that table. The sample contains about 130,000 clones, roughly 90% of which appear only once. The clonotype originates from a man between 65 and 80 years old with active COVID-19. The chain employs TRBV15 and TRBJ1-1; 8 nucleotides agree with TRBD1. What was sequenced was peripheral blood. The CDR3 loop reads CATSTNRGAEAFF. The CDR3 DNA follows: TGTGCCACCAGCACTAACAGGGGGGCTGAAGCTTTCTTT. The whole variable domain, filled in from reference TRBV15 and TRBJ1-1, reads DAMVIQNPRYQVTQFGKPVTLSCSQTLNHNVMYWYQQKSSQAPKLLFHYYDKDFNNEADTPDNFQSRRPNTSFCFLDIRSPGLGDTAMYLCATSTNRGAEAFFGQGTRLTVV.